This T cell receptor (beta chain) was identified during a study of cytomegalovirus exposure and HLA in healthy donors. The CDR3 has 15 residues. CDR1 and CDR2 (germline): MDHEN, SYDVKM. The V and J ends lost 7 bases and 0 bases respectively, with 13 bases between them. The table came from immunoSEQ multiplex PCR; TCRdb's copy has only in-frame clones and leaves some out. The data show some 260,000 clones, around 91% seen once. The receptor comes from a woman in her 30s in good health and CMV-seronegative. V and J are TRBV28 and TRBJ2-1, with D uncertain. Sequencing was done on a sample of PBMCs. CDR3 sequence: CASKFDQSSYNEQFF. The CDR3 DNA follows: TGTGCCAGCAAGTTCGACCAAAGCTCCTACAATGAGCAGTTCTTC.